A single sample gave rise to the 6 T cell receptor beta chains below, sequenced in a study of Tregs in tolerant kidney transplant recipients (dated by TCRdb to about 2019). Libraries were prepared through the immunoSEQ multiplex PCR assay. As stored in TCRdb, this immuneACCESS dataset retains in-frame rearrangements with V and J assigned. A fraction of the clones does not appear; measured against another copy, unresolved V genes explain less than half of the discrepancy, and the remainder lacks a known reason. Recorded for this sample are about 64,000 clones; roughly 86% of them occurred a single time. In total, the top ten clones hold 3.8% of the sample. Read against the paper, the sample's time point label means: 6 months after combined kidney and bone marrow transplant. Transplants used related donors with nonmyeloablative bone marrow transplantation; mixed chimerism was transient in the human trials.

The input for sequencing was CD4+ T cells from blood (PBMCs), taken 6 months after the transplant. The receptors stem from a human patient who received a combined kidney and bone marrow transplant. After a transplant, the graft donor may have provided part of the T cells.

The chain recombines TRBV5-1 with TRBJ1-3, with a weak D call TRBD1 (6 bases). CDR3 size: 17 residues. V was cut by 2 bases and J by 0 bases, with 15 bases left in between. Germline V lookup: CDR1 SGHRS, CDR2 YFSETQ. The CDR3 region has the DNA TGCGCCAGCAGCTTTCGAGTACAGGGAAGCTCTGGAAACACCATATATTTT. Amino acid sequence: CASSFRVQGSSGNTIYF. The full variable domain, with the rest looked up from reference TRBV5-1 and TRBJ1-3, is KAGVTQTPRYLIKTRGQQVTLSCSPISGHRSVSWYQQTPGQGLQFLFEYFSETQRNKGNFPGRFSGRQFSNSRSEMNVSTLELGDSALYLCASSFRVQGSSGNTIYFGEGSWLTVV.

This sequence joins TRBV2 and TRBJ2-3; 10 bases line up with TRBD2. The CDR3 totals 14 residues. CDR1 is SNHLY and CDR2 is FYNNEI in the germline V gene. Unmatched junction bases numbered 7, after V lost 7 bases and J lost 6 bases. CDR3 sequence: CASKLAGESDTQYF. The CDR3 coding sequence is TGTGCCAGCAAGCTAGCGGGGGAGTCGGATACGCAGTATTTT. Full variable domain (missing parts from reference TRBV2 and TRBJ2-3): EPEVTQTPSHQVTQMGQEVILRCVPISNHLYFYWYRQILGQKVEFLVSFYNNEISEKSEIFDDQFSVERPDGSNFTLKIRSTKLEDSAMYFCASKLAGESDTQYFGPGTRLTVL.

This clone is a singleton in its sample. V and J are TRBV28 and TRBJ2-7; D is ambiguous. Germline CDR1 and CDR2: MDHEN and SYDVKM. The ends were cut back, 3 bases at V and 1 base at J, with 13 bases in the middle. This CDR3 has 15 amino acids. The CDR3 spells CASSFRNSLSYEQYF. The CDR3 DNA reads as TGTGCCAGCAGTTTTCGTAACAGCCTGTCCTACGAGCAGTACTTC.

The chain combines TRBV5-1 with TRBJ2-5, with TRBD2 as a possible D gene (6 bases). The V and J ends lost 4 bases and 5 bases respectively, with 9 bases between them. The CDR3 is 12 residues long. Germline CDR1 is SGHRS and CDR2 is YFSETQ. DNA for the CDR3: TGCGCCAGCAGCCCTGGGGGGGAGACCCAGTACTTC. Amino acids: CASSPGGETQYF. The full variable domain, its missing parts supplied by reference TRBV5-1 and TRBJ2-5, is KAGVTQTPRYLIKTRGQQVTLSCSPISGHRSVSWYQQTPGQGLQFLFEYFSETQRNKGNFPGRFSGRQFSNSRSEMNVSTLELGDSALYLCASSPGGETQYFGPGTRLLVL.

This chain uses TRBV4-1 with TRBJ2-5; possible D gene TRBD2, 6 bases. The CDR3 has 14 residues. V gave up 4 bases and J gave up 5 bases, with 14 bases separating them. Per the germline V gene, CDR1 is MGHRA and CDR2 is YSYEKL. CDR3 coding DNA: TGCGCCAGCAGCCGGGGACTGCGTGAGGAGACCCAGTACTTC. This gives the protein CASSRGLREETQYF.

This clone has a single count. This chain connects TRBV7-2 to TRBJ2-5, with 8 bases fitting TRBD1. Germline V gene sequence: CDR1 SGHTA, CDR2 FQGNSA. The length of the CDR3 is 15 residues. V lost 1 base, J lost 2 bases, and 3 bases stayed unmatched. The CDR3 loop reads CASSLVWDRQETQYF. The CDR3 DNA reads TGTGCCAGCAGCTTAGTCTGGGACAGGCAAGAGACCCAGTACTTC.